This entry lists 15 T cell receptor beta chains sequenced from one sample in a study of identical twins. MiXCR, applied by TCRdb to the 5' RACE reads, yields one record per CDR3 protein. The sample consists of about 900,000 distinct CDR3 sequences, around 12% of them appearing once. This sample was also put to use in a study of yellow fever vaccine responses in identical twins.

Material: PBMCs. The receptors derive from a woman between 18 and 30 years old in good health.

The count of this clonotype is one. CDR3 amino acids: CARCLDGWGLAVNTGELFF. CDR3 DNA sequence: TGTGCCCGCTGTTTAGATGGATGGGGACTAGCGGTTAACACCGGGGAGCTGTTTTTT. The V and J genes are TRBV12-3 or TRBV12-4 and TRBJ2-2; 11 bases match TRBD2. The V segment lost 11 bases and the J segment 2 bases; nucleotides outside the gene matches: 19. The CDR3 totals 19 residues.

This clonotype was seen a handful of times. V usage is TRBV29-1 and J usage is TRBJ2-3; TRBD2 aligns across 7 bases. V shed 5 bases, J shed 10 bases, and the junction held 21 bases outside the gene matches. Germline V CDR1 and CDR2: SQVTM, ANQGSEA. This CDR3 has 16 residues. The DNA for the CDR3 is TGCAGCGTTCGATTCGAGACTAGCTTTACACGGGGGGCGCAGTATTTT. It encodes CSVRFETSFTRGAQYF.

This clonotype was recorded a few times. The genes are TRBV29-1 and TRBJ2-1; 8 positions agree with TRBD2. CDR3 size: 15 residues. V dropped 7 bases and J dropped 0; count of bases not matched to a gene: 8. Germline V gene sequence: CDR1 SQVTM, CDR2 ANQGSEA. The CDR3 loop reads CSAATSGSSYNEQFF. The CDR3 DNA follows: TGCAGCGCAGCAACTAGCGGCAGCTCCTACAATGAGCAGTTCTTC.

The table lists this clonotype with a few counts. The CDR3 region is CASIPSGRGGTDTQYF. The CDR3 nucleotides read TGTGCCAGCATCCCTAGCGGGAGGGGGGGCACAGATACGCAGTATTTT. The J gene is TRBJ2-3, the V gene TRBV21-1; the DNA was not compared with TRBD2, the D call given in the table. TRBV21-1 is termed a pseudogene. The CDR3 sequence is 16 residues long.

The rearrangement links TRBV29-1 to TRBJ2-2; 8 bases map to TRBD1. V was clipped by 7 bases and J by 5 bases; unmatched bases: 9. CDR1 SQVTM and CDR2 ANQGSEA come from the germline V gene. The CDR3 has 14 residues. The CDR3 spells CSAGQGRGTGELFF. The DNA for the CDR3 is TGCAGCGCCGGACAGGGCCGGGGGACCGGGGAGCTGTTTTTT.

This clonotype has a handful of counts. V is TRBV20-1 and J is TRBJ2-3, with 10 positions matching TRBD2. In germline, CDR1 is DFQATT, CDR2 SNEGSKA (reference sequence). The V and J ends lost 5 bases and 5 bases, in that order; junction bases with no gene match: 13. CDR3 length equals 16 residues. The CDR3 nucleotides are TGCAGTGCTCCAGCGGGGGGGCTTGGTGGGCGAGATACGCAGTATTTT. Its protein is CSAPAGGLGGRDTQYF.

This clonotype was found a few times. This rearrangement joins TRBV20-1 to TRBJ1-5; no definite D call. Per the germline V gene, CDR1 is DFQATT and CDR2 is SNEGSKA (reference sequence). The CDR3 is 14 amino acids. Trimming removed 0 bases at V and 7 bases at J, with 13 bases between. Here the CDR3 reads CSARDPVEGQPQHF. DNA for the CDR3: TGCAGTGCTAGAGACCCGGTTGAGGGACAGCCCCAGCATTTT.

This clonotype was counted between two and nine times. This chain's CDR3 is CASSRVGAGSTDTQYF. CDR3 in DNA: TGCGCCAGCAGCCGAGTAGGGGCGGGTAGCACAGATACGCAGTATTTT. The genes are TRBV4-1 and TRBJ2-3; D might be TRBD1 or TRBD2, each matching 5 bases. CDR1 is MGHRA and CDR2 is YSYEKL in the germline V gene. This CDR3 has 16 amino acids. Trimming took 4 bases from V and 0 from J, leaving 14 bases between them.

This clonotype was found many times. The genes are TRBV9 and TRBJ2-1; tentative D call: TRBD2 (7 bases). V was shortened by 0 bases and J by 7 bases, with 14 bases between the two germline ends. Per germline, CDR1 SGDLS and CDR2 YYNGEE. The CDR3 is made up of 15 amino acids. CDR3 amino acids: CASSVGGGGVNEQFF. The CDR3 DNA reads TGTGCCAGCAGCGTAGGGGGAGGGGGGGTGAATGAGCAGTTCTTC.

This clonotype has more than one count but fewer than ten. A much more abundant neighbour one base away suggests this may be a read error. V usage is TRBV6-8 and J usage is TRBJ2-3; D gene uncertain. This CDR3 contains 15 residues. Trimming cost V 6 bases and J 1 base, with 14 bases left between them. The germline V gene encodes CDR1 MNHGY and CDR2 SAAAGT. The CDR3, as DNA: TGTGCCAGCAGCCAGATGGTACTCCGCACAGATACGCAGTATTTT. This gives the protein CASSQMVLRTDTQYF.

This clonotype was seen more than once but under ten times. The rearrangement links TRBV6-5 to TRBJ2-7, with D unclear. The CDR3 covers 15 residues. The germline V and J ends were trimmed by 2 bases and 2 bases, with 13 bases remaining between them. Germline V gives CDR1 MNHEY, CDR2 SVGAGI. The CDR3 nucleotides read TGTGCCAGCAGTTACGGGTTAGCCACTACCTACGAGCAGTACTTC. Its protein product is CASSYGLATTYEQYF.

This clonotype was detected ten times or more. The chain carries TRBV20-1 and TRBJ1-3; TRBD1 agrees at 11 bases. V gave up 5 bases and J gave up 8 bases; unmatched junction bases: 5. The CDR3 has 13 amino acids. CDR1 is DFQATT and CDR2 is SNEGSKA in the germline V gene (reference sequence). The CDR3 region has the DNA TGCAGTGCTGGGGACAGGGGGTTAGACACCATATATTTT. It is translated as CSAGDRGLDTIYF.

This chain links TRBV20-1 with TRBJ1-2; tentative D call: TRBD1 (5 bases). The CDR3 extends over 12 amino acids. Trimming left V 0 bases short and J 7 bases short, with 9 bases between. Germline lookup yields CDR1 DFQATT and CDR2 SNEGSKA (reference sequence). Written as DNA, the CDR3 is TGCAGTGCTAGAGATTATGGGGCTGGCTACACCTTC. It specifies CSARDYGAGYTF.

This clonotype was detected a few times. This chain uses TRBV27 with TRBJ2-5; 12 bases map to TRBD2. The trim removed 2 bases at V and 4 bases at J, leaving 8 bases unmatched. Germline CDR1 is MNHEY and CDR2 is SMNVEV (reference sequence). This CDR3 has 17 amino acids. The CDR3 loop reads CASSLRTSGISGETQYF. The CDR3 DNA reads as TGTGCCAGCAGTTTAAGGACTAGCGGGATTAGCGGAGAGACCCAGTACTTC.

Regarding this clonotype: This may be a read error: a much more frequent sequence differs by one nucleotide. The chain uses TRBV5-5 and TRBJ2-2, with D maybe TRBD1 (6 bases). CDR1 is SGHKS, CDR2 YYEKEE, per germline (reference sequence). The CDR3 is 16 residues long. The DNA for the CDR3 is TGTGTCAGCAGCTTCTCCGGGACAACGAACACCGGGGAGCTGTTTTTT. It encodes CVSSFSGTTNTGELFF.